This T cell receptor beta chain was identified during a study of blood T cell repertoires in COVID-19. Study context: From the United States, Italy and Spain came samples of acute and convalescent COVID-19. From T cells, B-cell-depleted T cells, or PBMCs came the material, which was cDNA or gDNA.

This clone was counted a few times. CDR1 is MNHEY and CDR2 is SMNVEV in the germline V gene (reference sequence). The CDR3 spans 15 residues. V shed 3 bases and J shed 0 bases, with 12 bases lying between them. As handled by the study authors: Amplification from reference gene primers served as the basis for estimated nucleated cell counts. Using immunoSEQ multiplex PCR, the repertoire was profiled, and TCRdb retains in-frame clones only, with some absent. D and trimming come from the DNA, and the V and J calls and clone size come from that table. This table holds more than 140,000 clones, approximately 83% found once.

The rearrangement joins TRBV27 to TRBJ2-7; tentatively, D is TRBD2 (5 bases). The clonotype originates from a human donor in a cohort sampled during active COVID-19. Sequenced material: peripheral blood. Here the CDR3 reads CASSFFRGSSYEQYF. The CDR3 nucleotides read TGTGCCAGCAGTTTTTTCCGGGGAAGCTCCTACGAGCAGTACTTC.